These 7 T cell receptor beta chains share one sample of origin, sequenced in a study of sequential checkpoint blockade in melanoma. Treatment here: randomized to nivolumab then ipilimumab (arm A) or the reverse (arm B). The assay was immunoSEQ multiplex PCR, and TCRdb's table has in-frame clones only and misses some. In the table there are under 1,500 clones, 20% to 25% of which are singletons. The sample here was tumor tissue (inferred from file names), taken from a patient given nivolumab and ipilimumab in sequence. All receptors come from a human donor with melanoma.

This clone was picked up a small number of times. The CDR3 loop is CASSAPLSWGDREQYEQFF. The CDR3 DNA is TGTGCCAGCAGCGCACCTCTTTCATGGGGGGACAGGGAACAATATGAGCAGTTCTTC. V and J are TRBV9 and TRBJ2-1; 9 bases line up with TRBD1. The CDR3 totals 19 residues. Germline lookup yields CDR1 SGDLS and CDR2 YYNGEE. Trimming took 3 bases from V and 8 from J; bases not matched to a gene: 21.

The chain links TRBV11-3 to TRBJ2-3; 10 nucleotides align to TRBD2. CDR3 length: 16 amino acids. CDR1 and CDR2 from the germline V gene are SGHNT and YENEEA. Germline trimming cut 3 bases from V and 5 bases from J; bases unmatched to any gene: 8. The CDR3 spells CASSLERGGLGDTQYF. The DNA for the CDR3 is TGTGCCAGCAGCTTGGAGCGGGGGGGCCTTGGAGATACGCAGTATTTT.

By its share, this clone is large. The gene calls are TRBV12-5 and TRBJ1-3; 8 nucleotides align to TRBD1. This CDR3 comprises 12 residues. The V gene's germline CDR1 is LGHNT and CDR2 FRNRAP. CDR3 sequence reads: CGTGSSGNTIYF. DNA of the CDR3: TGTGGGACAGGGTCCTCTGGAAACACCATATATTTT. Full variable domain (missing parts from reference TRBV12-5 and TRBJ1-3): DARVTQTPRHKVTEMGQEVTMRCQPILGHNTVFWYRQTMMQGLELLAYFRNRAPLDDSGMPKDRFSAEMPDATLATLKIQPSEPRDSAVYFCGTGSSGNTIYFGEGSWLTVV.

This clone has more than one count but fewer than ten. This sequence joins TRBV28 and TRBJ2-5; tentative D call: TRBD1 (6 bases). The CDR3 loop spans 15 amino acids. Trimming cost V 6 bases and J 4 bases, with 18 bases left between them. Germline CDR1 MDHEN, CDR2 SYDVKM. The CDR3 nucleotides are TGTGCCAGCAGGGGAGATCAGGGGCAAGGAGAGACCCAGTACTTC. It encodes CASRGDQGQGETQYF.

Sample share makes this clone large (0.1 to 1%). The rearrangement uses TRBV18 and TRBJ2-1; 9 bases align to TRBD1. Per germline, CDR1 KGHSH and CDR2 LQKENI. Trimming removed 5 bases from V and 8 bases from J; junction bases left unmatched: 7. This CDR3 comprises 14 residues. The CDR3 DNA follows: TGTGCCAGCTCAATCGGGACAGGGTGGGATGAGCAGTTCTTC. Its protein product is CASSIGTGWDEQFF.

By share, this clone counts as hyperexpanded (1% or more). The rearrangement links TRBV6-8 to TRBJ2-1; 7 bases are a match to TRBD1. V lost 8 bases and J lost 3; bases outside the gene matches: 10. The CDR3 spans 15 residues. Germline V gene lookup returns CDR1 MNHGY and CDR2 SAAAGT. CDR3 coding DNA: TGTGCCAGCCAGGGACAGCTACCCATCTACAATGAGCAGTTCTTC. This gives the protein CASQGQLPIYNEQFF.

A word on this clone: The read halts 1 residue ahead of the CDR3 end, with the missing end drawn from the germline J gene. The chain joins TRBV10-3 to TRBJ2-3; TRBD1 matches 9 bases. Trimming at V came to 0 bases and at J to 3 bases, leaving 4 bases not matched to a gene. Germline lookup yields CDR1 ENHRY and CDR2 SYGVKD. The CDR3 contains 16 residues. The covered CDR3 bases are TGTGCCATCAGTGAGTCGGACAGGGGAGAGACAGATACGCAGTAT. Residues: CAISESDRGETDTQY. The whole CDR3 region reads CAISESDRGETDTQYF.